This T cell receptor beta chain derives from a study of blood T cell repertoires in COVID-19. Study at large: Some COVID-19 samples were acute and others convalescent; all came from the United States, Italy and Spain. T cells, B-cell-depleted T cells, or PBMCs provided the cDNA or gDNA that served as material.

The method was immunoSEQ multiplex PCR; TCRdb's version includes in-frame clones alone and lacks a portion of them. Seen here are about 220,000 clones, roughly 80% observed once, and the top ten hold approximately 5.1%. This CDR3 region has 15 residues. Trimming stripped 6 bases from V and 0 bases from J, with 12 bases between. Germline V gene lookup returns CDR1 LNHDA and CDR2 SQIVND (reference sequence). This clone was counted only a few times. The sample comprised peripheral blood. The source of this sequence is a woman in her fifties or sixties who had recovered from COVID-19. The chain uses TRBV19 and TRBJ1-5, with TRBD1 as a possible D gene (6 bases). CDR3 nucleotides: TGTGCCAGTAGCCAGGGGAACCTTAGCAATCAGCCCCAGCATTTT. It encodes CASSQGNLSNQPQHF.